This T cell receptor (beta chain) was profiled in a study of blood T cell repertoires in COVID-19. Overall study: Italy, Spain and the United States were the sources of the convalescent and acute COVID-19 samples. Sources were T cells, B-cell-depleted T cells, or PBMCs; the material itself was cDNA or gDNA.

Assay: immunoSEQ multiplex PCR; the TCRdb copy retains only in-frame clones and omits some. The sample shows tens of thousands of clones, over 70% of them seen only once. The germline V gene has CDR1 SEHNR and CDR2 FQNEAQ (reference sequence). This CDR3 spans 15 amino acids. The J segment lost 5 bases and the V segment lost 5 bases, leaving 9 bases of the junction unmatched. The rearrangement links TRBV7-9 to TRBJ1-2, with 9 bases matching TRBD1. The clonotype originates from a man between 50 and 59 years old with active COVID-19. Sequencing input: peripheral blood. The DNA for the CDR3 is TGTGCCAGCAGCCTAGAGTACAGGGGGCATTATGGCTACACCTTC. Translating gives CASSLEYRGHYGYTF.